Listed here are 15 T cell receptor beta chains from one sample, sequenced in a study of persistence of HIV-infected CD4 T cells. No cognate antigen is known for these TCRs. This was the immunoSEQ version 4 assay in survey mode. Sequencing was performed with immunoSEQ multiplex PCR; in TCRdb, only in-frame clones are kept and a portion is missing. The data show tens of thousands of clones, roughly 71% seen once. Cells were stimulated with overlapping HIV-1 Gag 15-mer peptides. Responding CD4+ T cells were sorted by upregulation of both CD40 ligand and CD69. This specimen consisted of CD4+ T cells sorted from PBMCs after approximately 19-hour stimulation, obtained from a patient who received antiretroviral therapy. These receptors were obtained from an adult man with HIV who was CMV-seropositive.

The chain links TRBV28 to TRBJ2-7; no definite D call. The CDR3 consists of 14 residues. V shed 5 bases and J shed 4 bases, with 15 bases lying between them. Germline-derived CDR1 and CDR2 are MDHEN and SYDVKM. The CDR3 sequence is CASSDIRSDYEQYF. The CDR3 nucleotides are TGTGCCAGCAGTGACATCAGGTCGGATTACGAGCAGTACTTC.

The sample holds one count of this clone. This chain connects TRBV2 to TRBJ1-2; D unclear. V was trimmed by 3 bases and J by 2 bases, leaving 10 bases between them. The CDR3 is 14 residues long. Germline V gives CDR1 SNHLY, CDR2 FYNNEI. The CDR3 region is CASSESSGNYGYTF. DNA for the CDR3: TGTGCCAGCAGTGAGTCCTCTGGGAACTATGGCTACACCTTC.

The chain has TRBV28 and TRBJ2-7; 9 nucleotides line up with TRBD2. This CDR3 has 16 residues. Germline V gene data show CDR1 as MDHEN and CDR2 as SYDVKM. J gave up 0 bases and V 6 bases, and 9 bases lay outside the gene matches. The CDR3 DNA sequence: TGTGCCAGCAGCCTAGCGGGGAGTGGACACTCCTACGAGCAGTACTTC. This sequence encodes CASSLAGSGHSYEQYF.

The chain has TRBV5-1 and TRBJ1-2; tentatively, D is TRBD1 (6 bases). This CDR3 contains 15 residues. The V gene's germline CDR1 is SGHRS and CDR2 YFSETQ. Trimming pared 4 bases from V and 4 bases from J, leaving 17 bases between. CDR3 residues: CASSQGTPRGYGYTF. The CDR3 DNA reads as TGCGCCAGCAGCCAGGGGACCCCCCGGGGCTATGGCTACACCTTC.

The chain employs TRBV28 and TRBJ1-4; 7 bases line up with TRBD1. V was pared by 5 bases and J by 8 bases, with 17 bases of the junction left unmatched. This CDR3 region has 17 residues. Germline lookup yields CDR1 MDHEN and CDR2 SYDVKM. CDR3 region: CASSRRDSIPKNEKLFF. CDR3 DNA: TGTGCCAGCAGTCGCCGGGACAGCATACCCAAGAACGAAAAACTGTTTTTT.

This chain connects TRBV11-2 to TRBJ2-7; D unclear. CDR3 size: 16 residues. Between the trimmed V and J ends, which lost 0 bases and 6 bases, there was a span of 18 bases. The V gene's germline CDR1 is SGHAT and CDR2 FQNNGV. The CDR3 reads CASSLDGRSVPIEQYF. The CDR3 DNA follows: TGTGCCAGCAGCTTAGATGGCAGATCGGTCCCCATCGAGCAGTACTTC. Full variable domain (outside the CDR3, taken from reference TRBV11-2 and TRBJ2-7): EAGVAQSPRYKIIEKRQSVAFWCNPISGHATLYWYQQILGQGPKLLIQFQNNGVVDDSQLPKDRFSAERLKGVDSTLKIQPAKLEDSAVYLCASSLDGRSVPIEQYFGPGTRLTVT.

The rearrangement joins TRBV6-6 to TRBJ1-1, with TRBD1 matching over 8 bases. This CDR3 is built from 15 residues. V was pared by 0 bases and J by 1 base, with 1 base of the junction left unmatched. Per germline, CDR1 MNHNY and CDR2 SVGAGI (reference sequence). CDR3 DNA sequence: TGTGCCAGCAGTTACTCAGGACAGGGGAACACTGAAGCTTTCTTT. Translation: CASSYSGQGNTEAFF.

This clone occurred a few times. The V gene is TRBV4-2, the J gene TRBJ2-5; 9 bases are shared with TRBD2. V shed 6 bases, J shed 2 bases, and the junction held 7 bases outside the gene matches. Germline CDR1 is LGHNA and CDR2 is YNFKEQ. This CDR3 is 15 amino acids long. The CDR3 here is CASSPSGGTQETQYF. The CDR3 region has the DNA TGTGCCAGCAGTCCCAGCGGGGGGACTCAAGAGACCCAGTACTTC.

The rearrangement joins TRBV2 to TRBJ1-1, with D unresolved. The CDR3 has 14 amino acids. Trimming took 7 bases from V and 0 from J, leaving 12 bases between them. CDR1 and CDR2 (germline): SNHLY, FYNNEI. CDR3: CASTLGSLNTEAFF. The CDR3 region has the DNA TGTGCCAGCACCTTAGGGAGTTTGAACACTGAAGCTTTCTTT.

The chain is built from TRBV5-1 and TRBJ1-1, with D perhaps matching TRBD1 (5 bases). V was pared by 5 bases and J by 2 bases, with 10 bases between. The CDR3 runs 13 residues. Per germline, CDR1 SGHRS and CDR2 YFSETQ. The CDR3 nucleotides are TGCGCCAGCAGACTGACAGACAACACTGAAGCTTTCTTT. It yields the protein CASRLTDNTEAFF.

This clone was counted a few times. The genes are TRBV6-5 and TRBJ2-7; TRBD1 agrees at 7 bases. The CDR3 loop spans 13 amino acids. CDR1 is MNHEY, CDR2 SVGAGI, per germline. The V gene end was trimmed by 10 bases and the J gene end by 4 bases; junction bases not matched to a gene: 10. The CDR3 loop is CATNIGTAYEQYF. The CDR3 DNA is TGTGCCACCAACATTGGGACAGCTTACGAGCAGTACTTC.

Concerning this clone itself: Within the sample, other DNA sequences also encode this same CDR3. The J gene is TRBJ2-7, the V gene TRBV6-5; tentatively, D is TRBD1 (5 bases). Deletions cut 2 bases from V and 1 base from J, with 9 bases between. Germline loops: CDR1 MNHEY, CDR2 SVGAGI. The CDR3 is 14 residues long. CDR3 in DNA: TGTGCCAGCAGTTACGACAGAGATTCCTACGAGCAGTACTTC. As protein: CASSYDRDSYEQYF.

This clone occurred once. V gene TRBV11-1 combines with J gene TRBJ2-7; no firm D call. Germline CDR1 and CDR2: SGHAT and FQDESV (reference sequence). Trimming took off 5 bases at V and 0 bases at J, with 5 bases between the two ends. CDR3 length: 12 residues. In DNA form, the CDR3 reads TGTGCCAGCAGCCAAAGCTCCTACGAGCAGTACTTC. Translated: CASSQSSYEQYF.

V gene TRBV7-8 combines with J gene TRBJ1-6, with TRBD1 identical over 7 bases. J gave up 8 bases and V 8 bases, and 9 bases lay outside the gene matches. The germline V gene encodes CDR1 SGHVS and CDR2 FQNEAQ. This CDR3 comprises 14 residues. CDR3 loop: CASARTGRDSPLHF. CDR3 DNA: TGTGCCAGCGCTAGGACAGGCCGGGATTCACCCCTCCACTTT. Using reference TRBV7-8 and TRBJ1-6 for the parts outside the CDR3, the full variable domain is GAGVSQSPRYKVAKRGQDVALRCDPISGHVSLFWYQQALGQGPEFLTYFQNEAQLDKSGLPSDRFFAERPEGSVSTLKIQRTQQEDSAVYLCASARTGRDSPLHFGNGTRLTVT.

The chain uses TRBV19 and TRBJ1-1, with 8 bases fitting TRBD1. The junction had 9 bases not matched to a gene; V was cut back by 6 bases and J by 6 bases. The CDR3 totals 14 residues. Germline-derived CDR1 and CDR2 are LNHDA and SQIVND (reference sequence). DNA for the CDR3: TGTGCCAGTAGCCCGACAGGGGTCGCGGCTGAAGCTTTCTTT. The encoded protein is CASSPTGVAAEAFF.